This TCR beta chain derives from a study of cytomegalovirus exposure and HLA in healthy donors. CDR3 length equals 17 residues. Per the germline V gene, CDR1 is MGHRA and CDR2 is YSYEKL. The ends were cut back, 1 base at V and 0 bases at J, with 10 bases in the middle. The primer mix had 60 Vbeta and 13 Jbeta primers. The method was immunoSEQ multiplex PCR; TCRdb's version includes in-frame clones alone and lacks a portion of them. This table has under 75,000 clones, around 74% appearing once. The rearrangement links TRBV4-1 to TRBJ2-6; possibly TRBD2 for D (5 bases). The source of this sequence is a human donor in good health. What was sequenced was PBMCs. CDR3 nucleotide sequence: TGCGCCAGCAGCCAAGTTGAGGGCCCCTCTGGGGCCAACGTCCTGACTTTC. Its protein product is CASSQVEGPSGANVLTF.